The 17 T cell receptor beta chains reported below all come from one sample, sequenced in a study of beta chain features in type 1 diabetes. cDNA synthesis used the whole RNA isolate, giving expressed TCRB sequences. This table comes from immunoSEQ multiplex PCR, and its TCRdb copy is limited to in-frame clones, with some not included. The sample carries hundreds of thousands of clones, 8% to 13% recorded once. Sequences were obtained from naive CD4+ T cells from blood. These receptors were collected from a woman younger than 45 in good health.

This sequence joins TRBV30 and TRBJ2-7; TRBD2 might be the D (6 bases). Trimming removed 0 bases at V and 8 bases at J, with 11 bases between. This CDR3 contains 12 residues. CDR1 GTSNPN and CDR2 SVGIG come from the germline V gene (reference sequence). The CDR3, as DNA: TGTGCCTGGAGTGTACAGGAGGGCAAGCAGTACTTC. As protein: CAWSVQEGKQYF.

This clone was picked up a small number of times. This rearrangement joins TRBV18 to TRBJ1-1; TRBD1 might be the D (5 bases). The CDR3 spans 14 residues. Per germline, CDR1 KGHSH and CDR2 LQKENI. The V end was cut by 2 bases, the J end by 3 bases, with 10 bases between. CDR3 region: CASSPWGVDTEAFF. CDR3 nucleotides: TGTGCCAGCTCACCATGGGGGGTTGACACTGAAGCTTTCTTT.

The chain has TRBV19 and TRBJ2-6; 8 positions match TRBD2. The junction had 6 bases not matched to a gene; V was cut back by 5 bases and J by 3 bases. Germline-derived CDR1 and CDR2 are LNHDA and SQIVND (reference sequence). This CDR3 region has 16 residues. The CDR3 is CASSLRAGVGANVLTF. The CDR3 DNA sequence: TGTGCCAGTAGTTTGCGAGCGGGAGTTGGGGCCAACGTCCTGACTTTC.

The genes are TRBV5-1 and TRBJ2-7; the match to TRBD2 covers 9 bases. This CDR3 is 15 amino acids long. From germline, CDR1 is SGHRS and CDR2 YFSETQ. V was clipped by 3 bases and J by 3 bases; unmatched bases: 7. CDR3 DNA sequence: TGCGCCAGCAGCTCAATAGCGGGAGACCTCTACGAGCAGTACTTC. Translating gives CASSSIAGDLYEQYF.

The chain couples TRBV28 to TRBJ2-7; 10 bases are shared with TRBD2. With V trimmed by 6 bases and J by 6 bases, 8 bases remained unmatched. Germline CDR1 reads MDHEN; CDR2 reads SYDVKM. This CDR3 has 14 amino acids. CDR3 DNA sequence: TGTGCCAGCAGGCAAACTAGCGGGATAAGCGAGCAGTACTTC. Protein: CASRQTSGISEQYF.

There are a few counts of this clone. The chain combines TRBV7-2 with TRBJ2-5, with 7 bases identical to TRBD1. Trimming cost V 3 bases and J 4 bases; bases outside gene matches: 5. This CDR3 contains 14 residues. Germline loops: CDR1 SGHTA, CDR2 FQGNSA. The DNA of the CDR3 is TGTGCCAGCAGCTTTCAAGGGGGCGGAGAGACCCAGTACTTC. As protein: CASSFQGGGETQYF.

This clone has a handful of counts. V gene TRBV9 combines with J gene TRBJ2-7; TRBD1 matches at 7 bases. With V trimmed by 3 bases and J by 0 bases, 6 bases remained unmatched. The germline gives CDR1 SGDLS, CDR2 YYNGEE. CDR3 length equals 15 residues. The CDR3 DNA follows: TGTGCCAGCAGCGCCGCAGCAGGGGGCTCCTACGAGCAGTACTTC. Translated: CASSAAAGGSYEQYF.

V and J are TRBV6-1 and TRBJ2-1; D is perhaps TRBD2 (6 bases). V was trimmed by 6 bases and J by 9 bases, leaving 21 bases between them. The CDR3 has 15 residues. CDR1 and CDR2 from the germline V gene are MNHNS and SASEGT. Here the CDR3 DNA reads TGTGCCAGCAGACGAACGGGAGTTAGCGTAGGTGAGCAGTTCTTC. Amino acids: CASRRTGVSVGEQFF.

The CDR3 DNA is TGTGCCAGCAGTTACTCTGGGGGCCAGGGTAGCTACACCTTC. This encodes CASSYSGGQGSYTF. The chain employs TRBV6-5 and TRBJ1-2, with a tentative D call TRBD1 (6 bases). Trimming pared 0 bases from V and 9 bases from J, leaving 14 bases between. This CDR3 is 14 amino acids long. Germline V gene data show CDR1 as MNHEY and CDR2 as SVGAGI.

The chain carries TRBV4-1 and TRBJ2-1; 10 nucleotides align to TRBD2. V gave up 4 bases and J gave up 2 bases; unmatched junction bases: 5. The CDR3 sequence is 16 residues long. Germline V lookup: CDR1 MGHRA, CDR2 YSYEKL. CDR3: CASSLTSGKAYNEQFF. DNA for the CDR3: TGCGCCAGCAGCCTTACTAGCGGGAAGGCCTACAATGAGCAGTTCTTC.

This clone was observed a handful of times. The gene calls are TRBV7-6 and TRBJ2-1; TRBD2 agrees at 10 bases. The CDR3 is made up of 15 amino acids. V dropped 4 bases and J dropped 6; count of bases not matched to a gene: 6. Germline CDR1 reads SGHVS; CDR2 reads FNYEAQ. The CDR3 bases are TGTGCCAGCAGCTCGCTAGCGGGAGTCCCCAATGAGCAGTTCTTC. Its translation is CASSSLAGVPNEQFF.

This clone was detected a few times. V usage is TRBV9 and J usage is TRBJ2-7; 10 nucleotides match TRBD2. Trimming took 0 bases from V and 3 from J; bases not matched to a gene: 6. CDR1 and CDR2 from the germline V gene are SGDLS and YYNGEE. This CDR3 region has 16 residues. The CDR3 nucleotides are TGTGCCAGCAGCGTAGACCTAGCGGGAGTGGGCTACGAGCAGTACTTC. It is translated as CASSVDLAGVGYEQYF.

V usage is TRBV5-6 and J usage is TRBJ1-3; D is unresolved. Trimming left V 1 base short and J 8 bases short, with 10 bases between. This CDR3 is built from 13 residues. The germline V gene has CDR1 SGHDT and CDR2 YYEEEE. The CDR3 sequence is CASSLPDGDTIYF. CDR3 in DNA: TGTGCCAGCAGCTTGCCAGACGGGGACACCATATATTTT. Complete variable domain (other parts from reference TRBV5-6 and TRBJ1-3): DAGVTQSPTHLIKTRGQQVTLRCSPKSGHDTVSWYQQALGQGPQFIFQYYEEEERQRGNFPDRFSGHQFPNYSSELNVNALLLGDSALYLCASSLPDGDTIYFGEGSWLTVV.

This clone was seen a few times. V is TRBV18 and J is TRBJ2-3; 7 bases match TRBD2. Germline assignment: CDR1 KGHSH and CDR2 LQKENI. The ends lost 3 bases at V and 7 bases at J; junction bases unmatched: 13. The CDR3 has 16 residues. The CDR3 is CASSPLPPGEGYTQYF. In DNA, the CDR3 is TGTGCCAGCTCACCGTTACCCCCCGGGGAGGGGTATACGCAGTATTTT.

The CDR3 nucleotides are TGCAGCGCCAGCACCCGGGGAGCCTACAATGAGCAGTTCTTC. Amino acids: CSASTRGAYNEQFF. The chain combines TRBV29-1 with TRBJ2-1; D perhaps matches TRBD2 (5 bases). The CDR3 has 14 residues. Looked up from germline, CDR1 is SQVTM and CDR2 is ANQGSEA. V was clipped by 7 bases and J by 2 bases, with 15 bases between them.

This clone was recorded a few times. The chain has TRBV14 and TRBJ1-2, with a tentative D call TRBD1 (6 bases). Trimming stripped 4 bases from V and 4 bases from J, with 10 bases between. The V gene's germline CDR1 is SGHDN and CDR2 FVKESK. The CDR3 extends over 13 amino acids. The CDR3 here is CASSPQGSYGYTF. The CDR3 DNA reads as TGTGCCAGCAGCCCACAGGGTTCCTATGGCTACACCTTC.

This clone was observed a few times. The chain carries TRBV2 and TRBJ2-7; 10 nucleotides match TRBD2. Per the germline V gene, CDR1 is SNHLY and CDR2 is FYNNEI. This CDR3 contains 15 residues. V was pared by 6 bases and J by 5 bases, with 10 bases of the junction left unmatched. CDR3 sequence: CASSLKVAGGNEQYF. The CDR3 DNA sequence: TGTGCCAGCAGCCTAAAGGTAGCGGGAGGTAACGAGCAGTACTTC.